The entry below describes one T cell receptor beta chain. The antigen is not known. The data derive from a study of cytomegalovirus exposure and HLA in healthy donors. Findings of the study overall: Roughly even sequencing depth across donors was the assumption behind the presence/absence analyses. A later analysis reported that several of the most significant clusters appeared to be linked to common viral pathogens, among them Epstein-Barr virus. For most TCR beta V segments, an earlier analysis put the productive rate at about 87% or about 30% of the time.

With 60 Vbeta and 13 Jbeta primers, the PCR was carried out. Data came from immunoSEQ multiplex PCR; TCRdb stores just in-frame clones and leaves some out. The data contain roughly 80,000 clones, about four fifths of them singletons. Every donor was a healthy person donating bone marrow. Trimming pared 2 bases from V and 2 bases from J, leaving 12 bases between. Germline V gives CDR1 SGHAT, CDR2 FQNNGV. The CDR3 loop spans 15 amino acids. Sequences were obtained from PBMCs. The chain uses TRBV11-2 and TRBJ2-5, with D possibly TRBD2 on 6 matching bases. This TCR was recovered from a woman aged 50 to 60 in good health and CMV-seronegative. CDR3 region: CASSLMPGGQETQYF. The CDR3 DNA follows: TGTGCCAGCAGCTTAATGCCCGGGGGACAAGAGACCCAGTACTTC. Filled out from reference TRBV11-2 and TRBJ2-5, the complete variable domain reads EAGVAQSPRYKIIEKRQSVAFWCNPISGHATLYWYQQILGQGPKLLIQFQNNGVVDDSQLPKDRFSAERLKGVDSTLKIQPAKLEDSAVYLCASSLMPGGQETQYFGPGTRLLVL.